These 28 T cell receptor beta chains were sequenced from one sample in a study of Graves' ophthalmopathy and Graves' hyperthyroidism. RNA served as the template for amplifying TCR beta CDR3 regions. First-round RT-PCR relied on HTBI primers, and a second-round multiplex PCR came next. One entry per CDR3 protein, called by TCRdb with MiXCR from the multiplex PCR reads. The sample holds hundreds of thousands of distinct CDR3 sequences, 20% to 25% seen once. The specimen sequenced was peripheral blood. The receptors originated from a young woman with stable Graves' hyperthyroidism.

In the case of this clonotype: A much larger clone is a single base away; this may be a read error. V gene TRBV3-1 combines with J gene TRBJ2-5, with D possibly matching TRBD1 (6 bases). This CDR3 has 14 residues. CDR1 is LGHDT, CDR2 YNNKEL, per germline (reference sequence). CDR3 residues: CVSSIRGFRETQYF. CDR3 coding DNA: TGTGTCAGCAGCATTAGGGGGTTTCGAGAGACCCAGTACTTC.

This clonotype occurred many times. The rearrangement links TRBV7-9 to TRBJ1-2; TRBD1 aligns across 7 bases. The CDR3 sequence is 14 residues long. Trimming at V came to 3 bases and at J to 4 bases, leaving 5 bases not matched to a gene. Germline-derived CDR1 and CDR2 are SEHNR and FQNEAQ (reference sequence). The CDR3 region is CASSLTGLGYGYTF. The CDR3 DNA follows: TGTGCCAGCAGCTTGACAGGGTTGGGCTATGGCTACACCTTC. The full variable domain, its missing parts supplied by reference TRBV7-9 and TRBJ1-2, is DTGVSQNPRHKITKRGQNVTFRCDPISEHNRLYWYRQTLGQGPEFLTYFQNEAQLEKSRLLSDRFSAERPKGSFSTLEIQRTEQGDSAMYLCASSLTGLGYGYTFGSGTRLTVV.

The sample holds many counts of this clonotype. The V gene is TRBV29-1, the J gene TRBJ2-7; 11 bases align to TRBD1. The junction had 12 bases not matched to a gene; V was cut back by 7 bases and J by 4 bases. CDR1 is SQVTM, CDR2 ANQGSEA, per germline. The CDR3 runs to 15 residues. The CDR3 loop is CSALSDRGRGYEQYF. In DNA, the CDR3 is TGCAGCGCCCTTTCGGACAGGGGGCGCGGATACGAGCAGTACTTC.

Note on this clonotype: A much larger clone lies one base from this, so it may be a read error. The chain couples TRBV11-2 to TRBJ2-1, with TRBD2 matching over 14 bases. This CDR3 has 18 amino acids. Germline V gene lookup returns CDR1 SGHAT and CDR2 FQNNGV. CDR3 DNA: TGTGCCAGCAGCTTTCGACTAGCGGGGGGGTTTTCCTACAATGAGCATTTCTTC. The encoded protein is CASSFRLAGGFSYNEHFF.

This clonotype was seen many times. The genes are TRBV27 and TRBJ2-7, with 10 nucleotides matching TRBD2. V lost 5 bases, J lost 4 bases, and 5 bases stayed unmatched. Per the germline V gene, CDR1 is MNHEY and CDR2 is SMNVEV (reference sequence). The CDR3 contains 14 residues. The DNA of the CDR3 is TGTGCCAGCAGTCCCCGGACTAGCGGATACGAGCAGTACTTC. The encoded protein is CASSPRTSGYEQYF.

This clonotype was recorded many times. The V call is TRBV20-1, the J call TRBJ1-5, with 7 bases that match TRBD1. The J segment lost 6 bases and the V segment lost 6 bases, leaving 8 bases of the junction unmatched. From germline, CDR1 is DFQATT and CDR2 SNEGSKA (reference sequence). The CDR3 sequence is 13 residues long. CDR3 amino acids: CSATTGTGQPQHF. In DNA, the CDR3 is TGCAGTGCCACGACAGGGACGGGTCAGCCCCAGCATTTT.

This clonotype was seen ten or more times. This CDR3 reads CASSFRGWNTEAFF. DNA for the CDR3: TGTGCCAGCAGTTTCAGGGGATGGAACACTGAAGCTTTCTTT. This chain connects TRBV12-3 or TRBV12-4 to TRBJ1-1; tentatively, D is TRBD1 (6 bases). CDR3 length: 14 residues. Trimming took off 3 bases at V and 1 base at J, with 9 bases between the two ends.

This rearrangement joins TRBV4-2 to TRBJ1-2; D is unresolved. V was clipped by 1 base and J by 5 bases, with 17 bases between them. The CDR3 spans 16 residues. Germline V CDR1 and CDR2: LGHNA, YNFKEQ. Written as DNA, the CDR3 is TGTGCCAGCAGCCAAGTGGGCGGAGGCAGGTTGTATGGCTACACCTTC. It translates to CASSQVGGGRLYGYTF.

Many counts were recorded for this clonotype. A much larger clone lies a single base off, so this may be a read error. The chain joins TRBV12-3 or TRBV12-4 to TRBJ2-5; TRBD2 might be the D (6 bases). This CDR3 region has 13 residues. CDR3 residues: CASSLTSLETKYF. The CDR3 bases are TGTGCCAGCAGTCTCACTAGCCTAGAGACCAAGTACTTC.

There are many counts of this clonotype. The CDR3 protein is CASRPPGQGGTKAQPQHF. The CDR3 DNA follows: TGTGCCAGCAGGCCTCCGGGCCAGGGTGGCACAAAGGCTCAGCCCCAGCATTTT. The rearrangement links TRBV6-2 or TRBV6-3 to TRBJ1-5; perhaps TRBD1 as D (5 bases). Deletions cut 6 bases from V and 6 bases from J, with 27 bases between. This CDR3 is built from 18 residues. The germline gives CDR1 MNHEY, CDR2 SVGEGT.

Only a few counts were recorded for this clonotype. Possible read error: a much larger clone is one base away. The rearrangement uses TRBV2 and TRBJ2-7; D not resolved. Germline V gives CDR1 SNHLY, CDR2 FYNNEI. The CDR3 is 13 amino acids. Written as DNA, the CDR3 is TGTGCCTGCAGTGAAAGGCTTACCTACGAGCAGTACTTC. Protein: CACSERLTYEQYF. Together with reference TRBV2 and TRBJ2-7, the CDR3 gives the full variable domain: EPEVTQTPSHQVTQMGQEVILRCVPISNHLYFYWYRQILGQKVEFLVSFYNNEISEKSEIFDDQFSVERPDGSNFTLKIRSTKLEDSAMYFCACSERLTYEQYFGPGTRLTVT.

This clonotype was observed many times. The chain links TRBV30 to TRBJ2-2; D possibly corresponds to TRBD2 (5 bases). The germline V and J ends were trimmed by 5 bases and 7 bases, with 11 bases remaining between them. The germline V gene has CDR1 GTSNPN and CDR2 SVGIG (reference sequence). The CDR3 sequence is 12 residues long. CDR3 bases: TGTGCCTGGGGAGGAGGTGGCGGGGAGCTGTTTTTT. Protein sequence: CAWGGGGGELFF.

In this sample, this clonotype turned up many times. This chain uses TRBV20-1 with TRBJ1-1; D remains unclear. The CDR3 runs 15 residues. Germline V gene sequence: CDR1 DFQATT, CDR2 SNEGSKA (reference sequence). V dropped 0 bases and J dropped 0 bases, with 11 bases sitting between them. CDR3 in amino acids: CSAREIEAMNTEAFF. In DNA, the CDR3 is TGCAGTGCTAGAGAGATCGAGGCTATGAACACTGAAGCTTTCTTT.

The J gene is TRBJ1-1, the V gene TRBV12-3 or TRBV12-4; D not certain. Trimming removed 3 bases at V and 4 bases at J, with 12 bases between. CDR3 length: 14 residues. DNA of the CDR3: TGTGCCAGCAGTTTTGAGGAGGGAAGCACTGAAGCTTTCTTT. It codes for CASSFEEGSTEAFF.

This chain links TRBV5-2 with TRBJ1-2; TRBD1, as called in the table, went unchecked against the DNA. TRBV5-2 is a listed pseudogene. The CDR3 totals 16 residues. CDR3 DNA: TGTGCCAGCAGCGGCCCGGACGGAACCACTAACTATGGCTACACCTTC. This sequence encodes CASSGPDGTTNYGYTF.

The chain combines TRBV6-1 with TRBJ2-7; D unresolved. This CDR3 has 16 residues. V lost 5 bases and J lost 2, with 19 bases in between. Germline V gives CDR1 MNHNS, CDR2 SASEGT. The CDR3 protein is CASSTPLEGWPYEQYF. The DNA for the CDR3 is TGTGCCAGCAGTACCCCATTGGAAGGTTGGCCCTACGAGCAGTACTTC.

The V and J genes are TRBV2 and TRBJ1-2; D might be TRBD1 (6 bases). V was cut by 6 bases and J by 3 bases, with 8 bases left in between. The length of the CDR3 is 12 residues. From germline, CDR1 is SNHLY and CDR2 FYNNEI. The CDR3 is CASRGTHYGYTF. As DNA, the CDR3 is TGTGCCAGCAGGGGGACACACTATGGCTACACCTTC.

The rearrangement joins TRBV15 to TRBJ2-2; D might be TRBD1 (6 bases). The germline V gene encodes CDR1 LNHNV and CDR2 YYDKDF (reference sequence). The CDR3 extends over 14 amino acids. V lost 5 bases and J lost 2, with 9 bases in between. Written as DNA, the CDR3 is TGTGCCACCAGCTCAGGGGAAAACACCGGGGAGCTGTTTTTT. Its protein is CATSSGENTGELFF.

Many counts were recorded for this clonotype. V usage is TRBV30 and J usage is TRBJ1-1, with TRBD1 matching over 7 bases. The CDR3 length is 14 residues. The J segment lost 1 base and the V segment lost 1 base, leaving 3 bases of the junction unmatched. Germline loops: CDR1 GTSNPN, CDR2 SVGIG (reference sequence). The CDR3 region has the DNA TGTGCCTGGAGTGGAAGGACAGGGAACACTGAAGCTTTCTTT. Translating gives CAWSGRTGNTEAFF.

This clonotype was found a few times. The chain recombines TRBV15 with TRBJ2-5; no reliable D call. The V gene's germline CDR1 is LNHNV and CDR2 YYDKDF (reference sequence). Trimming pared 7 bases from V and 5 bases from J, leaving 14 bases between. There are 13 residues in the CDR3. In nucleotides, the CDR3 is TGTGCCACCAAACCCTCTTGGGGTGAGACCCAGTACTTC. This translates into CATKPSWGETQYF.

There are many counts of this clonotype. The J gene is TRBJ2-7, the V gene TRBV7-9; 11 positions agree with TRBD2. CDR1 is SEHNR, CDR2 FQNEAQ, per germline (reference sequence). The junction had 3 bases not matched to a gene; V was cut back by 3 bases and J by 2 bases. CDR3 length: 15 residues. CDR3 protein: CASSLHSGRAYEQYF. In DNA form, the CDR3 reads TGTGCCAGCAGCTTGCATAGCGGGAGGGCCTACGAGCAGTACTTC.

This clonotype was recorded a few times. One junction end does not reproduce the germline sequence, and a read error may be involved. The rearrangement links TRBV15 to TRBJ2-4, with D possibly TRBD1 on 6 matching bases. The CDR3 spans 19 residues. CDR1 and CDR2 from the germline V gene are LNHNV and YYDKDF (reference sequence). CDR3 residues: CATSRVMSGQILAKNIKYF. The CDR3 DNA reads as TGTGCCACCAGCAGAGTGATGTCTGGACAGATCTTAGCCAAAAACATTAAGTACTTC.

This clonotype was picked up many times. The chain carries TRBV20-1 and TRBJ2-4; possible D gene TRBD2, 5 bases. The CDR3 is made up of 12 amino acids. Deletions cut 5 bases from V and 6 bases from J, with 11 bases between. From germline, CDR1 is DFQATT and CDR2 SNEGSKA (reference sequence). The CDR3 region has the DNA TGCAGTGCTTTCTCCCGGGGAAACATTCAGTACTTC. This sequence encodes CSAFSRGNIQYF.

The chain couples TRBV7-6 to TRBJ2-7; maybe TRBD2 (5 bases). Trimming shortened V by 5 bases and J by 0 bases, and 14 bases separated the two germline ends. The CDR3 runs to 15 residues. Germline V gene sequence: CDR1 SGHVS, CDR2 FNYEAQ. The CDR3 is CASSAASGSSYEQYF. The CDR3, as DNA: TGTGCCAGCAGCGCTGCCTCGGGGTCCTCCTACGAGCAGTACTTC.

This clonotype was seen repeatedly, ten times or more. The chain has TRBV18 and TRBJ1-5; 7 nucleotides line up with TRBD1. This CDR3 comprises 13 residues. Germline CDR1 is KGHSH and CDR2 is LQKENI. Trimming cost V 8 bases and J 5 bases; bases outside gene matches: 6. The CDR3 sequence: CASTTGNHQPQHF. In nucleotides, the CDR3 is TGTGCCAGCACGACAGGGAACCATCAGCCCCAGCATTTT.

This clonotype was recorded at least ten times. V usage is TRBV10-3 and J usage is TRBJ2-5; D remains ambiguous. The V end was cut by 4 bases, the J end by 1 base, with 7 bases between. Germline CDR1 is ENHRY and CDR2 is SYGVKD. The CDR3 has 13 amino acids. For the CDR3, the DNA is TGTGCCATCAGTGTGGCTAGCCAAGAGACCCAGTACTTC. This sequence encodes CAISVASQETQYF.

This clonotype was counted many times. V and J are TRBV6-2 or TRBV6-3 and TRBJ2-2; 10 nucleotides align to TRBD1. The CDR3 consists of 19 residues. CDR1 is MNHEY, CDR2 SVGEGT, per germline. V shed 5 bases, J shed 0 bases, and the junction held 12 bases outside the gene matches. CDR3 residues: CASSPDRGQRFSNTGELFF. CDR3 DNA: TGTGCCAGCAGTCCCGACAGGGGGCAGCGGTTTTCGAACACCGGGGAGCTGTTTTTT.

The chain combines TRBV7-9 with TRBJ1-2; D gene uncertain. Deletions cut 0 bases from V and 2 bases from J, with 7 bases between. The germline CDR1 and CDR2 sequences are SEHNR and FQNEAQ (reference sequence). The CDR3 spans 14 residues. CDR3: CASSLAGMNYGYTF. The CDR3 DNA reads TGTGCCAGCAGCTTAGCCGGGATGAACTATGGCTACACCTTC.